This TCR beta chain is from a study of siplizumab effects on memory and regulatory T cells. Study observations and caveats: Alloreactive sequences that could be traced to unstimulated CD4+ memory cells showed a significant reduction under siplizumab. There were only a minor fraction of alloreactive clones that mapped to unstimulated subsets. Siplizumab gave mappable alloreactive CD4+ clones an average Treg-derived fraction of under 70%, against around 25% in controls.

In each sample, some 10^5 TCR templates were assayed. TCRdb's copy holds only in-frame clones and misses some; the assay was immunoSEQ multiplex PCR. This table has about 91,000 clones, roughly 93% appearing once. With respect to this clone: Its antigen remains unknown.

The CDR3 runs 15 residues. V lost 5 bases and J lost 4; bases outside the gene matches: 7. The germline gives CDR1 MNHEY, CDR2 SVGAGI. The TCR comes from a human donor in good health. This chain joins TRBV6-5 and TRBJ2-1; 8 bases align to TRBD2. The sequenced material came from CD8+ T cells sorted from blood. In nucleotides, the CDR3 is TGTGCCAGCAGTCCCCCGGGACTAGTTTACAATGAGCAGTTCTTC. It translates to CASSPPGLVYNEQFF.